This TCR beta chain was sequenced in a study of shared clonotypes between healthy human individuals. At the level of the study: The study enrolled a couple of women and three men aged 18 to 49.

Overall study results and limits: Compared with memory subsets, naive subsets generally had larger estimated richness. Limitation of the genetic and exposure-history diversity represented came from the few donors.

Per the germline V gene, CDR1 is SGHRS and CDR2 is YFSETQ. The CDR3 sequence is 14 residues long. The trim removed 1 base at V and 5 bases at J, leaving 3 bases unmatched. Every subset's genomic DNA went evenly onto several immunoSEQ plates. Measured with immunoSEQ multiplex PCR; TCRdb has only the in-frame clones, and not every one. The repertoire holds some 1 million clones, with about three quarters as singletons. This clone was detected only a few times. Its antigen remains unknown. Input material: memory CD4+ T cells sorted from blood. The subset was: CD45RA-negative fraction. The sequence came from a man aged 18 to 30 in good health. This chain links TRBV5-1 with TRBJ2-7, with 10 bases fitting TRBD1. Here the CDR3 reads CASSLRDRGDEQYF. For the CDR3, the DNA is TGCGCCAGCAGCTTGAGGGACAGGGGTGACGAGCAGTACTTC.